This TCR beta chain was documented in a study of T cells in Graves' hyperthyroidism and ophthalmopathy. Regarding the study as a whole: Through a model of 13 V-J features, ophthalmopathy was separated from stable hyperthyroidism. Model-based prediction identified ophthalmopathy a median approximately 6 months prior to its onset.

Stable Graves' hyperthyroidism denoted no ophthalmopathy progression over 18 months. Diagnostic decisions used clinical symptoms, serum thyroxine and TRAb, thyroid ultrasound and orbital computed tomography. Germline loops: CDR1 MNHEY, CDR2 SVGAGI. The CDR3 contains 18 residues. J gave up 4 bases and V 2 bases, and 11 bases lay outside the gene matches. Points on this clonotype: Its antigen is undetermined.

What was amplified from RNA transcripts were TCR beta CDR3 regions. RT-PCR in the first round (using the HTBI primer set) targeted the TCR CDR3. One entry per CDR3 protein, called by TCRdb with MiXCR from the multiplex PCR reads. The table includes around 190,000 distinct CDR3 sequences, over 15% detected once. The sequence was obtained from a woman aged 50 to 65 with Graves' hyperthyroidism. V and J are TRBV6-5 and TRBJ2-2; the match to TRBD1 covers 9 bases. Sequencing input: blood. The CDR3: CASSYLFPGTGRTGELFF. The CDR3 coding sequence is TGTGCCAGCAGTTACCTTTTTCCCGGGACAGGGCGCACCGGGGAGCTGTTTTTT.